One and the same sample provided the 27 T cell receptor beta chains below, sequenced in a study of control samples from healthy donors and cancer patients. Sequenced by immunoSEQ multiplex PCR; TCRdb stores in-frame clones only, minus some. The data show fewer than 90,000 clones, nearly 90% seen once. Sequencing used blood. The receptor source for this set is a woman aged 45 to 65 in good health.

The V and J genes are TRBV10-3 and TRBJ1-2, with 11 bases matching TRBD1. Germline CDR1 ENHRY, CDR2 SYGVKD. The CDR3 runs to 15 residues. V shed 2 bases, J shed 3 bases, and the junction held 2 bases outside the gene matches. DNA of the CDR3: TGTGCCATCAGTGAGGGGACAGGGGGATACTATGGCTACACCTTC. It specifies CAISEGTGGYYGYTF.

This chain joins TRBV5-8 and TRBJ1-2; perhaps TRBD1 as D (5 bases). Trimming shortened V by 1 base and J by 3 bases, and 13 bases separated the two germline ends. The germline V gene has CDR1 SGHTS and CDR2 YDEGEE. This CDR3 has 15 amino acids. The CDR3 region has the DNA TGTGCCAGCAGCTTGTATGGGGGGAGAGACTATGGCTACACCTTC. It yields the protein CASSLYGGRDYGYTF.

The CDR3 protein is CASSYGQGRTGELFF. CDR3 sequence (DNA): TGTGCCAGCAGTTACGGGCAGGGAAGGACCGGGGAGCTGTTTTTT. This chain joins TRBV6-5 and TRBJ2-2; tentatively, D is TRBD1 (5 bases). This CDR3 comprises 15 residues. Trimming left V 2 bases short and J 5 bases short, with 12 bases between. Germline assignment: CDR1 MNHEY and CDR2 SVGAGI.

The chain has TRBV4-1 and TRBJ1-6; D not resolved. CDR3 length: 12 amino acids. Trimming pared 3 bases from V and 6 bases from J, leaving 3 bases between. Germline assignment: CDR1 MGHRA and CDR2 YSYEKL. The chain's CDR3 is CASSHPNSPLHF. The CDR3 DNA reads TGCGCCAGCAGCCACCCTAATTCACCCCTCCACTTT.

CDR3 region: CAYWVPGEQFF. The CDR3 DNA is TGTGCCTATTGGGTACCGGGTGAGCAGTTCTTC. The chain couples TRBV30 to TRBJ2-1; D is unresolved. The ends were cut back, 7 bases at V and 9 bases at J, with 13 bases in the middle. The CDR3 runs to 11 residues. Germline V gene data show CDR1 as GTSNPN and CDR2 as SVGIG (reference sequence).

The chain is built from TRBV2 and TRBJ1-5; D call uncertain. The germline CDR1 and CDR2 sequences are SNHLY and FYNNEI. V lost 6 bases and J 7 bases, leaving 10 bases between the germline ends. The CDR3 is 12 residues long. The CDR3 DNA reads as TGTGCCAGCAGGGGTGAGGGCCAGCCCCAGCATTTT. Encoded protein: CASRGEGQPQHF.

This rearrangement joins TRBV11-2 to TRBJ1-5; D is undetermined. The length of the CDR3 is 14 residues. Trimming removed 5 bases at V and 3 bases at J, with 11 bases between. Germline-derived CDR1 and CDR2 are SGHAT and FQNNGV. CDR3 nucleotides: TGTGCCAGCAGCCTCGGACGGCTCAATCAGCCCCAGCATTTT. Translating it yields CASSLGRLNQPQHF.

The chain employs TRBV11-2 and TRBJ1-1; TRBD1 matches at 8 bases. V was pared by 0 bases and J by 2 bases, with 5 bases of the junction left unmatched. This CDR3 comprises 16 residues. Germline values: CDR1 SGHAT, CDR2 FQNNGV. CDR3 protein: CASSLDWGTGNTEAFF. DNA for the CDR3: TGTGCCAGCAGCTTAGATTGGGGGACAGGCAACACTGAAGCTTTCTTT.

This chain links TRBV19 with TRBJ1-5; TRBD1 might be the D (5 bases). Germline V CDR1 and CDR2: LNHDA, SQIVND (reference sequence). The CDR3 loop spans 17 amino acids. V lost 8 bases to trimming and J lost 2 bases, with 22 bases between them. The chain's CDR3 is CASRLSGSSGRNQPQHF. In DNA, the CDR3 is TGTGCCAGTCGTTTATCCGGGAGTTCGGGGCGCAATCAGCCCCAGCATTTT.

This clone was seen just once. The chain couples TRBV12-3 or TRBV12-4 to TRBJ2-1; TRBD1 or TRBD2 may be the D gene (6 bases each). V dropped 5 bases and J dropped 5 bases, with 10 bases sitting between them. The CDR3 is 13 amino acids. The CDR3 sequence: CASSRGRNNEQFF. The CDR3 DNA reads as TGTGCCAGCAGTCGGGGGCGGAACAATGAGCAGTTCTTC.

The rearrangement links TRBV3-1 (or the pseudogene TRBV3-2) to TRBJ2-2, with D unclear. The germline gives CDR1 LGHDT, CDR2 YNNKEL (reference sequence). This CDR3 region has 12 residues. Deletions cut 1 base from V and 6 bases from J, with 3 bases between. DNA of the CDR3: TGTGCCAGCAGCCAAGTTTCCGGGGAGCTGTTTTTT. Its translation: CASSQVSGELFF.

This clone was counted between two and nine times. This sequence joins TRBV6-1 and TRBJ1-1; D possibly corresponds to TRBD1 (6 bases). With 2 bases removed from V and 3 bases from J, the gap between germline ends came to 13 bases. This CDR3 spans 15 amino acids. Looked up from germline, CDR1 is MNHNS and CDR2 is SASEGT. The CDR3 DNA reads as TGTGCCAGCAGTGAAATGGGGGGCTCGTACACTGAAGCTTTCTTT. Its translation: CASSEMGGSYTEAFF.

V usage is TRBV5-1 and J usage is TRBJ2-4; unclear D gene. CDR1 SGHRS and CDR2 YFSETQ come from the germline V gene. V lost 4 bases, J lost 8 bases, and 13 bases lay in between. The CDR3 has 13 residues. The chain's CDR3 is CASSPDVADIQYF. CDR3 DNA sequence: TGCGCCAGCAGCCCGGACGTGGCGGACATTCAGTACTTC.

The chain carries TRBV25-1 and TRBJ2-1; 8 positions match TRBD2. Germline CDR1 is MGHDK and CDR2 is SYGVNS. The length of the CDR3 is 15 residues. V lost 4 bases, J lost 7 bases, and 9 bases stayed unmatched. CDR3 region: CASSASGGGWNEQFF. The CDR3, as DNA: TGTGCCAGCAGTGCCTCCGGCGGGGGGTGGAATGAGCAGTTCTTC.

This clone has just one count. The V and J genes are TRBV7-9 and TRBJ2-7; D is ambiguous. The CDR3 runs to 15 residues. In germline, CDR1 is SEHNR, CDR2 FQNEAQ (reference sequence). V was shortened by 2 bases and J by 2 bases, with 13 bases between the two germline ends. This CDR3 reads CASSLYSGSTYEQYF. DNA of the CDR3: TGTGCCAGCAGCTTATACTCCGGGTCTACCTACGAGCAGTACTTC.

This chain uses TRBV29-1 with TRBJ1-1; the D gene is possibly TRBD1 (6 bases). Germline lookup yields CDR1 SQVTM and CDR2 ANQGSEA. V dropped 4 bases and J dropped 2 bases, with 14 bases sitting between them. The CDR3 sequence is 14 residues long. In nucleotides, the CDR3 is TGCAGCGTTGCCCCTGAGGGGGAAAACACTGAAGCTTTCTTT. Protein product: CSVAPEGENTEAFF.

The gene calls are TRBV4-1 and TRBJ1-2; no clear D gene. CDR3 size: 12 residues. CDR1 and CDR2 (germline): MGHRA, YSYEKL. The V end lost 1 base, the J end lost 8 bases, and 8 bases lay between the germline ends. The CDR3 nucleotides read TGCGCCAGCAGCCAAGGGGTAGGAGGCTACACCTTC. This sequence encodes CASSQGVGGYTF.

J is TRBJ2-3 and V is TRBV5-1, with a tentative D call TRBD2 (7 bases). The V gene's germline CDR1 is SGHRS and CDR2 YFSETQ. The CDR3 is made up of 16 amino acids. Trimming cost V 0 bases and J 3 bases, with 14 bases left between them. The CDR3 DNA reads TGCGCCAGCAGCTTGGCCTCCGGGGGGCCGACAGATACGCAGTATTTT. Its translation is CASSLASGGPTDTQYF.

The chain joins TRBV19 to TRBJ1-1, with D uncertain. The V gene lost 2 bases and the J gene lost 1 base, with 5 bases spanning the gap. Germline V gives CDR1 LNHDA, CDR2 SQIVND (reference sequence). The CDR3 has 13 amino acids. CDR3 DNA: TGTGCCAGTAGTATACGCTGGAACACTGAAGCTTTCTTT. Translated: CASSIRWNTEAFF. The full variable domain, completed using reference TRBV19 and TRBJ1-1, is DGGITQSPKYLFRKEGQNVTLSCEQNLNHDAMYWYRQDPGQGLRLIYYSQIVNDFQKGDIAEGYSVSREKKESFPLTVTSAQKNPTAFYLCASSIRWNTEAFFGQGTRLTVV.

V and J are TRBV20-1 and TRBJ2-3; D remains ambiguous. The germline V and J ends were trimmed by 6 bases and 2 bases, with 3 bases remaining between them. The CDR3 has 10 residues. Germline CDR1 is DFQATT and CDR2 is SNEGSKA (reference sequence). The CDR3 loop is CSAITDTQYF. CDR3 in DNA: TGCAGTGCGATCACAGATACGCAGTATTTT.

V usage is TRBV6-1 and J usage is TRBJ1-1, with D uncertain. Germline V gene lookup returns CDR1 MNHNS and CDR2 SASEGT. The CDR3 is 14 amino acids. Trimming removed 2 bases at V and 8 bases at J, with 15 bases between. The CDR3 region has the DNA TGTGCCAGCAGTGAAAGCTTAGGGAGAACAGAAGCTTTCTTT. It is translated as CASSESLGRTEAFF.

The chain employs TRBV19 and TRBJ1-4; D not resolved. The CDR3 consists of 13 residues. Germline lookup yields CDR1 LNHDA and CDR2 SQIVND (reference sequence). Trimming removed 6 bases from V and 8 bases from J, with 13 bases in between. DNA for the CDR3: TGTGCCAGTAGCCCCCAGCGGAGAGAAAAACTGTTTTTT. Encoded protein: CASSPQRREKLFF.

In nucleotides, the CDR3 is TGCGCCAGCAGCTTGTATTCGGCGAACACTGAAGCTTTCTTT. The encoded protein is CASSLYSANTEAFF. This chain connects TRBV5-1 to TRBJ1-1, with no clear D. CDR1 is SGHRS, CDR2 YFSETQ, per germline. The V end was cut by 1 base, the J end by 1 base, with 8 bases between. There are 14 residues in the CDR3.

V gene TRBV4-1 combines with J gene TRBJ1-5; 11 bases align to TRBD1. After removal of 6 bases from V and 2 bases from J, the junction contained 3 bases not matched to a gene. This CDR3 is built from 15 residues. Germline-derived CDR1 and CDR2 are MGHRA and YSYEKL. The CDR3 DNA is TGCGCCAGCAGTTGGGACAGGGGGGGCAATCAGCCCCAGCATTTT. Its protein is CASSWDRGGNQPQHF.

This clone was observed once. The gene calls are TRBV7-9 and TRBJ2-2; D is unresolved. The germline V gene has CDR1 SEHNR and CDR2 FQNEAQ (reference sequence). CDR3 length: 16 residues. The germline V and J ends were trimmed by 6 bases and 1 base, with 15 bases remaining between them. This CDR3 reads CASREKDRVNTGELFF. The CDR3 nucleotides are TGTGCCAGCAGGGAAAAGGACCGGGTGAACACCGGGGAGCTGTTTTTT.

The chain combines TRBV6-1 with TRBJ2-5; 8 bases match TRBD2. This CDR3 is built from 15 residues. The V gene's germline CDR1 is MNHNS and CDR2 SASEGT. The V gene end was trimmed by 2 bases and the J gene end by 0 bases; junction bases not matched to a gene: 2. CDR3 DNA sequence: TGTGCCAGCAGTGAACGGCGGGGGGACCAAGAGACCCAGTACTTC. Its protein product is CASSERRGDQETQYF.

This clone appeared a few times. The genes are TRBV3-1 (or the pseudogene TRBV3-2) and TRBJ2-1, with D perhaps TRBD1 (6 bases). The CDR3 runs to 12 residues. The germline V and J ends were trimmed by 6 bases and 9 bases, with 12 bases remaining between them. Germline V gives CDR1 LGHDT, CDR2 YNNKEL (reference sequence). The CDR3 loop reads CASSKGGGEQFF. The CDR3 nucleotides read TGTGCCAGCAGTAAAGGGGGTGGTGAGCAGTTCTTC.